This TCR beta chain stems from a study of shared clonotypes between healthy human individuals. Study context: Researchers drew samples from two women and a few men aged 18 to 49. Broader study findings: The genetic and exposure-history diversity represented was limited by few donors.

Assay: immunoSEQ multiplex PCR; the TCRdb copy retains only in-frame clones and omits some. Seen here are 1,500,000 or so clones, approximately 98.5% observed once, and the top ten hold approximately 0.4%. A note on this clone: Its antigen is still unknown. Different DNA sequences within this sample yield the same CDR3.

The CDR3 runs 10 residues. Trimming removed 0 bases at V and 8 bases at J, with 4 bases between. Germline assignment: CDR1 DFQATT and CDR2 SNEGSKA (reference sequence). The TCR was taken from a man younger than 40 in good health. Input material: naive CD4+ T cells sorted from blood. Subset given: CD45RA+ positively selected. The chain couples TRBV20-1 to TRBJ1-2, with D unclear. The CDR3 region has the DNA TGCAGTGCTAGAGACTCGGGCTACACCTTC. It specifies CSARDSGYTF.